This T cell receptor beta chain was observed in a study of brain T cells in children with intractable seizures. Study-level findings and limits: Pre-surgery blood may have been undersampled, hiding some clones. Patients' HCMV serostatus was unknown; virus specificity rests on CDR3 similarity alone.

This CDR3 comprises 13 residues. CDR1 MNHEY and CDR2 SMNVEV come from the germline V gene (reference sequence). Deletions cut 4 bases from V and 3 bases from J, with 7 bases between. Time point noted: blood from clinic visit 5 months post-surgery; TSC patient then seizure free. Surgery cases with the highest brain T cell transcript signatures were chosen for sequencing. At least one anti-epileptic drug was given before surgery. Assay: immunoSEQ multiplex PCR; the TCRdb copy retains only in-frame clones and omits some. The table shows around 340,000 clones, with roughly 93% occurring only once. This clone was observed a handful of times. What it binds is not known.

The TCR was taken from a boy in the first two years of life with tuberous sclerosis and intractable seizures. The chain carries TRBV27 and TRBJ1-5, with D unclear. This specimen consisted of peripheral blood, obtained more than 4 months after surgery. CDR3: CASSWAYNQPQHF. In DNA form, the CDR3 reads TGTGCCAGCAGTTGGGCCTACAATCAGCCCCAGCATTTT.